One and the same sample provided the 28 T cell receptor beta chains below, sequenced in a study of T cells in Graves' hyperthyroidism and ophthalmopathy (dated 2019 in TCRdb). Library method: multiplex PCR. Sequencing took place on an Illumina HiSeq 2000. TCR beta CDR3 regions were amplified from RNA transcripts. The first round of RT-PCR for the TCR CDR3 was performed with the HTBI primer set and the Qiagen OneStep RT-PCR kit. The public reads were quality trimmed at Q25 with fastp and then assembled into clones with MiXCR by TCRdb, keeping productive beta chains. Each CDR3 protein gets just one entry, which takes the most common genes and DNA from the rows behind it. For this sample there are fewer than 650,000 distinct CDR3 sequences; about 45% appear just once. About two fifths of the sample is held by the ten biggest clonotypes. The sequenced material came from peripheral blood or thyroid tissue (not recorded which). The receptors originated from an adult woman with Graves' disease, either hyperthyroidism or ophthalmopathy (not recorded which).

In its sample, this clonotype was seen many times. This chain joins TRBV6-6 and TRBJ2-1, with a possible D match to TRBD2 (5 bases). The germline gives CDR1 MNHNY, CDR2 SVGAGI (reference sequence). Trimming stripped 0 bases from V and 4 bases from J, with 7 bases between. This CDR3 has 14 amino acids. CDR3 amino acids: CASSYSRVYNEQFF. In nucleotides, the CDR3 is TGTGCCAGCAGTTACTCGCGGGTATACAATGAGCAGTTCTTC.

This clonotype was seen repeatedly, ten times or more. This chain uses TRBV5-6 with TRBJ2-7; the D call may be TRBD1 or TRBD2 (5 bases each). Per germline, CDR1 SGHDT and CDR2 YYEEEE. Trimming left V 1 base short and J 2 bases short, with 13 bases between. This CDR3 comprises 15 residues. CDR3 amino acids: CASSLWGTLTYEQYF. The CDR3 DNA follows: TGTGCCAGCAGCTTGTGGGGGACGTTAACCTACGAGCAGTACTTC.

This chain connects TRBV2 to TRBJ2-6, with D perhaps TRBD1 or TRBD2 (7 bases each). CDR1 SNHLY and CDR2 FYNNEI come from the germline V gene. The V gene lost 3 bases and the J gene lost 0 bases, with 15 bases spanning the gap. The CDR3 is 18 residues long. The CDR3 sequence: CASSDGGTEFSGANVLTF. The CDR3 region has the DNA TGTGCCAGCAGTGACGGGGGGACAGAGTTCTCTGGGGCCAACGTCCTGACTTTC.

V gene TRBV7-2 combines with J gene TRBJ2-7; D not certain. This CDR3 contains 12 residues. Deletions cut 5 bases from V and 6 bases from J, with 11 bases between. Looked up from germline, CDR1 is SGHTA and CDR2 is FQGNSA. The CDR3, as DNA: TGTGCCAGCAGCGCCCAGAAGTTCGAGCAGTACTTC. Amino acid sequence: CASSAQKFEQYF.

In its sample, this clonotype was seen once. This sequence joins TRBV7-9 and TRBJ1-2, with D hard to call. CDR3 length: 19 residues. V was shortened by 5 bases and J by 7 bases, with 32 bases between the two germline ends. Germline lookup yields CDR1 SEHNR and CDR2 FQNEAQ (reference sequence). In DNA, the CDR3 is TGTGCCAGCAGCCTAGAGTTTGTCTGGACTCCTTGGCAACTCGGTGGCTACACCTTC. This gives the protein CASSLEFVWTPWQLGGYTF.

Many counts were recorded for this clonotype. V and J are TRBV5-8 and TRBJ1-1; D unresolved. V was trimmed by 4 bases and J by 6 bases, leaving 13 bases between them. This CDR3 region has 13 residues. Germline CDR1 and CDR2: SGHTS and YDEGEE. The chain's CDR3 is CASSPQTKAEAFF. The CDR3 DNA sequence: TGTGCCAGCAGCCCCCAGACGAAGGCTGAAGCTTTCTTT.

This clonotype was seen just once. The rearrangement uses TRBV10-3 and TRBJ2-5; a weak D match, TRBD2 (5 bases). Trimming took 0 bases from V and 4 from J, leaving 12 bases between them. The CDR3 contains 15 residues. The germline V gene has CDR1 ENHRY and CDR2 SYGVKD. The CDR3: CAISESGGFGETQYF. As DNA, the CDR3 is TGTGCCATCAGTGAGTCCGGAGGTTTTGGAGAGACCCAGTACTTC.

This chain links TRBV15 with TRBJ2-7; the D is unclear. Trimming removed 0 bases from V and 5 bases from J, with 8 bases in between. Germline CDR1 and CDR2: LNHNV and YYDKDF (reference sequence). The CDR3 is 13 residues long. DNA of the CDR3: TGTGCCACCAGCAGAGATGCAGGCCACGAGCAGTACTTC. The encoded protein is CATSRDAGHEQYF.

This clonotype was seen a few times. The V call is TRBV4-3, the J call TRBJ2-3, with 9 bases aligning to TRBD1. The CDR3 contains 15 residues. Trimming removed 3 bases from V and 5 bases from J; junction bases left unmatched: 6. From germline, CDR1 is LGHNA and CDR2 YSLEER. The CDR3 nucleotides read TGCGCCAGCAGCCAGGAGGGACAGGGAGGAGATACGCAGTATTTT. Its protein is CASSQEGQGGDTQYF.

This clonotype was seen many times. The chain carries TRBV6-5 and TRBJ2-7; TRBD2 agrees at 8 bases. This CDR3 has 13 residues. V lost 7 bases, J lost 7 bases, and 9 bases stayed unmatched. CDR1 MNHEY and CDR2 SVGAGI come from the germline V gene. This chain's CDR3 is CASTPGGGYEQYF. In DNA form, the CDR3 reads TGTGCCAGCACCCCGGGGGGGGGTTATGAGCAGTACTTC.

The chain recombines TRBV6-1 with TRBJ2-5; either TRBD1 or TRBD2 may supply D (5 bases each). The CDR3 is made up of 15 amino acids. The germline CDR1 and CDR2 sequences are MNHNS and SASEGT. V was clipped by 5 bases and J by 1 base, with 14 bases between them. CDR3 amino acids: CASSLAGTTQETQYF. In DNA form, the CDR3 reads TGTGCCAGCAGTTTGGCCGGGACCACCCAAGAGACCCAGTACTTC.

This clonotype has at least ten counts. The chain links TRBV12-3 or TRBV12-4 to TRBJ2-7; 8 bases align to TRBD2. The CDR3 runs to 14 residues. The trim removed 6 bases at V and 4 bases at J, leaving 8 bases unmatched. This CDR3 is CASRPSGSLYEQYF. The DNA for the CDR3 is TGTGCCAGCAGACCCAGCGGGAGTCTTTACGAGCAGTACTTC.

About this clonotype: A much more abundant neighbour one base away suggests this may be a read error. The chain combines TRBV5-1 with TRBJ2-5, with D hard to call. Germline V gene sequence: CDR1 SGHRS, CDR2 YFSETQ. The CDR3 contains 14 residues. V lost 7 bases, J lost 1 base, and 14 bases lay in between. The CDR3 DNA reads TGCGCCAGCGGCGTACGGACGCTCCAAGAGACCCAGTACTTC. Translation: CASGVRTLQETQYF.

This clonotype has only a few counts. The chain has TRBV7-3 and TRBJ2-7; D is possibly TRBD1 (6 bases). The ends were cut back, 4 bases at V and 0 bases at J, with 13 bases in the middle. The CDR3 runs 15 residues. CDR1 and CDR2 from the germline V gene are SGHTA and FQGTGA. DNA of the CDR3: TGTGCCAGCAGCTCCTCCAGGGGAGACTCCTACGAGCAGTACTTC. It encodes CASSSSRGDSYEQYF.

This clonotype was picked up many times. The chain employs TRBV29-1 and TRBJ1-3; D is uncertain. The CDR3 covers 13 residues. V gave up 6 bases and J gave up 0 bases, with 9 bases separating them. The germline gives CDR1 SQVTM, CDR2 ANQGSEA. The CDR3 bases are TGCAGCGTCTTAGACTACTCTGGAAACACCATATATTTT. It encodes CSVLDYSGNTIYF.

V and J are TRBV6-2 or TRBV6-3 and TRBJ1-2, with D uncertain. V dropped 6 bases and J dropped 7 bases, with 12 bases sitting between them. In germline, CDR1 is MNHEY, CDR2 SVGEGT. This CDR3 is built from 12 residues. The CDR3, as DNA: TGTGCCAGCAGATGCCACGACTGTGGCTACACCTTC. Protein product: CASRCHDCGYTF.

In this sample, this clonotype turned up many times. The CDR3 DNA reads TGTGCCAGCAGCCCCGATACAGGGCCCGAGCAGTACTTC. Translating gives CASSPDTGPEQYF. V and J are TRBV7-9 and TRBJ2-7; D might be TRBD1 (6 bases). Germline-derived CDR1 and CDR2 are SEHNR and FQNEAQ (reference sequence). V was cut by 5 bases and J by 6 bases, with 14 bases left in between. The CDR3 covers 13 residues.

The V call is TRBV5-1, the J call TRBJ1-4, with D possibly matching TRBD1 (6 bases). This CDR3 has 19 residues. From germline, CDR1 is SGHRS and CDR2 YFSETQ. Trimming removed 0 bases at V and 1 base at J, with 19 bases between. CDR3 sequence reads: CASSLDPPGHQITNEKLFF. The CDR3 coding sequence is TGCGCCAGCAGCTTGGACCCTCCGGGACACCAGATAACTAATGAAAAACTGTTTTTT.

This clonotype was counted at least ten times. The chain recombines TRBV10-3 with TRBJ2-5; tentatively, D is TRBD2 (6 bases). Trimming removed 6 bases from V and 5 bases from J, with 16 bases in between. This CDR3 comprises 14 residues. Germline V gene lookup returns CDR1 ENHRY and CDR2 SYGVKD. DNA of the CDR3: TGTGCCATCAGGAGCGGCGGGATTGCGGAGACCCAGTACTTC. It is translated as CAIRSGGIAETQYF.

This clonotype was seen only a few times. The rearrangement uses TRBV20-1 and TRBJ1-2; perhaps TRBD1 as D (6 bases). The CDR3 spans 13 residues. CDR1 DFQATT and CDR2 SNEGSKA come from the germline V gene (reference sequence). The V end was cut by 3 bases, the J end by 6 bases, with 14 bases between. The CDR3 DNA is TGCAGTGCTAGGGAACAGGGAAGAGATGGCTACACCTTC. Translating gives CSAREQGRDGYTF.

CDR3 amino acids: CSGTGGHEQYF. The CDR3 DNA reads as TGCAGCGGAACAGGGGGTCACGAGCAGTACTTC. The J gene is TRBJ2-7, the V gene TRBV29-1, with 8 bases matching TRBD1. The CDR3 contains 11 residues. Germline values: CDR1 SQVTM, CDR2 ANQGSEA. With V trimmed by 7 bases and J by 5 bases, 4 bases remained unmatched.

This clonotype was counted a few times. This chain uses TRBV3-1 with TRBJ1-1; maybe TRBD1 (5 bases). The CDR3 is made up of 13 amino acids. Germline lookup yields CDR1 LGHDT and CDR2 YNNKEL (reference sequence). V gave up 7 bases and J gave up 8 bases, with 17 bases separating them. CDR3: CASTFEGSPEAFF. In DNA, the CDR3 is TGTGCCAGCACGTTCGAGGGGTCACCGGAAGCTTTCTTT.

This clonotype was counted ten times or more. V and J are TRBV7-9 and TRBJ1-1; perhaps TRBD1 as D (6 bases). V dropped 3 bases and J dropped 5 bases, with 16 bases sitting between them. CDR3 length equals 15 residues. Germline assignment: CDR1 SEHNR and CDR2 FQNEAQ (reference sequence). The CDR3 region is CASSLGGVTSTEAFF. The CDR3 bases are TGTGCCAGCAGCTTGGGGGGCGTCACTTCTACTGAAGCTTTCTTT. The full variable domain, with the rest looked up from reference TRBV7-9 and TRBJ1-1, is DTGVSQNPRHKITKRGQNVTFRCDPISEHNRLYWYRQTLGQGPEFLTYFQNEAQLEKSRLLSDRFSAERPKGSFSTLEIQRTEQGDSAMYLCASSLGGVTSTEAFFGQGTRLTVV.

This clonotype came up a few times. The chain has TRBV2 and TRBJ1-5; no firm D call. V gave up 6 bases and J gave up 2 bases, with 8 bases separating them. CDR1 and CDR2 (germline): SNHLY, FYNNEI. The CDR3 extends over 13 amino acids. Written as DNA, the CDR3 is TGTGCCAGCAGGGGTTTTCGCAATCAGCCCCAGCATTTT. Its protein product is CASRGFRNQPQHF.

In this sample, this clonotype turned up a few times. The rearrangement links TRBV7-3 to TRBJ2-7; 10 nucleotides match TRBD2. Germline-derived CDR1 and CDR2 are SGHTA and FQGTGA. The CDR3 sequence is 16 residues long. V lost 4 bases to trimming and J lost 2 bases; unmatched junction nucleotides: 8. CDR3 sequence: CASSSASGRAAYEQYF. The CDR3 DNA is TGTGCCAGCAGCTCAGCAAGCGGGAGGGCCGCCTACGAGCAGTACTTC.

This clonotype turned up a few times. One base away lies a much larger clone, so this may be a sequencing read error. This sequence joins TRBV5-1 and TRBJ1-1, with no clear D. Looked up from germline, CDR1 is SGHRS and CDR2 is YFSETQ. The CDR3 sequence is 13 residues long. V was cut by 4 bases and J by 1 base, with 8 bases left in between. For the CDR3, the DNA is TGCGCCAGCAGCGGTGTTGGGAACACTGAAGCTTTCTTT. Protein product: CASSGVGNTEAFF.

The chain employs TRBV29-1 and TRBJ2-7, with D unclear. This CDR3 region has 14 residues. CDR1 and CDR2 (germline): SQVTM, ANQGSEA. Trimming pared 5 bases from V and 6 bases from J, leaving 20 bases between. The CDR3 bases are TGCAGCGTTACTTTCCGGGCCACAGAAGGCGAGCAGTACTTC. Protein product: CSVTFRATEGEQYF.

This clonotype has a count of ten or more. The chain links TRBV12-3 or TRBV12-4 to TRBJ2-7; D not certain. The CDR3 totals 13 residues. Trimming removed 3 bases from V and 4 bases from J, with 10 bases in between. CDR3 nucleotide sequence: TGTGCCAGCAGTTTGAGCAGATCTTACGAGCAGTACTTC. This translates into CASSLSRSYEQYF.